The clone carrying this TCR beta chain came up a few times. Antigen: not known. PCR was performed using 60 Vbeta and 13 Jbeta primers. The table came from immunoSEQ multiplex PCR; TCRdb's copy has only in-frame clones and leaves some out. The profile shows around 120,000 clones, around three quarters of them singletons. This specimen belongs to a study of cytomegalovirus exposure and HLA in healthy donors. Findings and caveats of the study: A later analysis found common viral pathogens apparently linked to several of the most significant clusters. It was reported that the classifier diagnosed cytomegalovirus status with high specificity and sensitivity in both the original and validation cohorts. The CMV antigen specificity of a few CMV-associated chains was confirmed through in vitro analysis.

Trimming left V 1 base short and J 1 base short, with 11 bases between. There are 16 residues in the CDR3. Germline V gene data show CDR1 as LGHNA and CDR2 as YNFKEQ. The rearrangement joins TRBV4-2 to TRBJ2-4; D might be TRBD2 (6 bases). The origin of this receptor is a man aged 25 to 45 in good health and CMV-seropositive. Specimen: PBMCs. CDR3 bases: TGTGCCAGCAGCCAAGTGACGGGAGCGGCCAAAAACATTCAGTACTTC. This translates into CASSQVTGAAKNIQYF.